These 19 T cell receptor beta chains were all obtained from the same sample, sequenced in a study of blood T cell repertoires in COVID-19. Using immunoSEQ multiplex PCR, the repertoire was profiled, and TCRdb retains in-frame clones only, with some absent. This table holds about 73,000 clones, about four fifths found once. What was sequenced was peripheral blood. The receptors were gathered from an older woman with acute or convalescent COVID-19.

Only a few counts were recorded for this clone. The chain links TRBV5-4 to TRBJ2-2; weak D call: TRBD2 (6 bases). The V and J ends lost 0 bases and 3 bases respectively, with 9 bases between them. The CDR3 runs to 15 residues. Germline V gene sequence: CDR1 SGHNT, CDR2 YYREEE (reference sequence). The CDR3 loop is CASSLAPGDTGELFF. The CDR3 nucleotides read TGTGCCAGCAGCTTGGCTCCGGGAGACACCGGGGAGCTGTTTTTT.

The rearrangement joins TRBV7-6 to TRBJ2-5; D is perhaps TRBD1 (5 bases). V lost 4 bases and J lost 4, with 10 bases in between. This CDR3 contains 13 residues. Per the germline V gene, CDR1 is SGHVS and CDR2 is FNYEAQ. CDR3: CASSWAGLETQYF. CDR3 in DNA: TGTGCCAGCAGCTGGGCAGGGTTAGAGACCCAGTACTTC.

The chain is built from TRBV30 and TRBJ1-5; 9 bases map to TRBD1. Germline CDR1 and CDR2: GTSNPN and SVGIG (reference sequence). This CDR3 has 14 amino acids. With V trimmed by 2 bases and J by 11 bases, 10 bases remained unmatched. This chain's CDR3 is CAWSTGQGGLAQHF. The CDR3 bases are TGTGCCTGGAGTACGGGACAGGGAGGATTGGCCCAGCATTTT.

This clone has just a few counts. The chain employs TRBV6-1 and TRBJ1-2; no clear D gene. This CDR3 spans 15 amino acids. V lost 0 bases, J lost 4 bases, and 12 bases lay in between. The germline V gene has CDR1 MNHNS and CDR2 SASEGT. CDR3 nucleotide sequence: TGTGCCAGCAGTGAAGCCCCCGGGAAAAGCTATGGCTACACCTTC. Protein sequence: CASSEAPGKSYGYTF.

V is TRBV30 and J is TRBJ2-2; 14 bases fit TRBD2. Germline V gene lookup returns CDR1 GTSNPN and CDR2 SVGIG (reference sequence). The length of the CDR3 is 16 residues. V trimming: 5 bases; J trimming: 6 bases; junction bases outside the gene matches: 8. The CDR3 DNA sequence: TGTGCCTGGGCGCGGACTAGCGGGAGGCCGGCCGGGGAGCTGTTTTTT. Its translation is CAWARTSGRPAGELFF.

The chain has TRBV2 and TRBJ2-1; D is undetermined. Looked up from germline, CDR1 is SNHLY and CDR2 is FYNNEI. This CDR3 has 11 residues. Trimming removed 7 bases at V and 4 bases at J, with 5 bases between. The CDR3 DNA sequence: TGTGCCAGCACAGTGTACAATGAGCAGTTCTTC. Translating it yields CASTVYNEQFF.

This chain joins TRBV29-1 and TRBJ1-5, with D maybe TRBD1 (5 bases). This CDR3 contains 13 residues. V was cut by 5 bases and J by 4 bases, with 12 bases left in between. Germline V CDR1 and CDR2: SQVTM, ANQGSEA. Here the CDR3 DNA reads TGCAGCGTTCAGTTAGGGGTTAATCAGCCCCAGCATTTT. Amino acid sequence: CSVQLGVNQPQHF. The variable domain in full, completed from reference TRBV29-1 and TRBJ1-5, reads SAVISQKPSRDICQRGTSLTIQCQVDSQVTMMFWYRQQPGQSLTLIATANQGSEATYESGFVIDKFPISRPNLTFSTLTVSNMSPEDSSIYLCSVQLGVNQPQHFGDGTRLSIL.

The chain uses TRBV19 and TRBJ2-4, with 10 bases lining up with TRBD1. After removal of 4 bases from V and 1 base from J, the junction contained 10 bases not matched to a gene. The CDR3 length is 18 residues. Looked up from germline, CDR1 is LNHDA and CDR2 is SQIVND (reference sequence). The chain's CDR3 is CASSTPGQGKWAKNIQYF. The CDR3 DNA is TGTGCCAGTAGTACACCGGGACAGGGGAAATGGGCCAAAAACATTCAGTACTTC.

The genes are TRBV14 and TRBJ1-1; 7 bases agree with TRBD1. Germline values: CDR1 SGHDN, CDR2 FVKESK. This CDR3 spans 14 amino acids. V trimming: 2 bases; J trimming: 1 base; junction bases outside the gene matches: 1. CDR3 sequence: CASSQYRGNTEAFF. CDR3 in DNA: TGTGCCAGCAGCCAATACAGGGGGAACACTGAAGCTTTCTTT.

The chain combines TRBV9 with TRBJ1-4, with no clear D. This CDR3 contains 14 residues. From germline, CDR1 is SGDLS and CDR2 YYNGEE. V dropped 2 bases and J dropped 0 bases, with 5 bases sitting between them. CDR3: CASSVGPTNEKLFF. The DNA of the CDR3 is TGTGCCAGCAGCGTTGGGCCAACTAATGAAAAACTGTTTTTT.

The chain links TRBV5-1 to TRBJ1-3; maybe TRBD1 (6 bases). From germline, CDR1 is SGHRS and CDR2 YFSETQ. V shed 4 bases and J shed 1 base, with 12 bases lying between them. The CDR3 is made up of 15 amino acids. The CDR3 DNA reads as TGCGCCAGCAGCCCTATAACAGGGTCTGGAAACACCATATATTTT. Protein product: CASSPITGSGNTIYF.

J is TRBJ1-5 and V is TRBV18; 8 bases agree with TRBD1. The CDR3 runs 14 residues. V dropped 2 bases and J dropped 4; count of bases not matched to a gene: 1. Germline V gene sequence: CDR1 KGHSH, CDR2 LQKENI. The CDR3 DNA reads as TGTGCCAGCTCACCAACAGGGGGAAATCAGCCCCAGCATTTT. Translated, it gives CASSPTGGNQPQHF.

This chain links TRBV13 with TRBJ2-6; D not certain. The CDR3 is 15 amino acids. Germline-derived CDR1 and CDR2 are PRHDT and FYEKMQ (reference sequence). V dropped 4 bases and J dropped 1 base, with 8 bases sitting between them. The CDR3 loop is CASSYAKSGANVLTF. In DNA form, the CDR3 reads TGTGCCAGCAGCTACGCTAAATCTGGGGCCAACGTCCTGACTTTC.

This rearrangement joins TRBV2 to TRBJ1-5; 10 positions agree with TRBD1. In germline, CDR1 is SNHLY, CDR2 FYNNEI. The J segment lost 4 bases and the V segment lost 7 bases, leaving 7 bases of the junction unmatched. There are 15 residues in the CDR3. The CDR3 sequence is CASTTAGQGNQPQHF. Written as DNA, the CDR3 is TGTGCCAGCACCACAGCGGGACAGGGGAATCAGCCCCAGCATTTT.

The V and J genes are TRBV28 and TRBJ2-7; D call uncertain. Germline lookup yields CDR1 MDHEN and CDR2 SYDVKM. Trimming took 6 bases from V and 5 from J, leaving 8 bases between them. This CDR3 comprises 11 residues. The CDR3 bases are TGTGCCAGCAGGACACTGAACGAGCAGTACTTC. The encoded protein is CASRTLNEQYF.

The chain uses TRBV28 and TRBJ2-1; TRBD2 matches at 12 bases. Per the germline V gene, CDR1 is MDHEN and CDR2 is SYDVKM. With 2 bases clipped from V and 0 bases from J, the junction kept 5 bases outside the gene matches. The CDR3 extends over 18 amino acids. The CDR3 coding sequence is TGTGCCAGCAGTTTAGGACTAGCGGGAAGAAGCTCCTACAATGAGCAGTTCTTC. Translation: CASSLGLAGRSSYNEQFF.

The chain couples TRBV12-3 or TRBV12-4 to TRBJ1-6; D ambiguous. V gave up 6 bases and J gave up 10 bases, with 13 bases separating them. The CDR3 runs to 13 residues. In nucleotides, the CDR3 is TGTGCCAGCAGCAAACGACACAACTCACCCCTCCACTTT. Residues: CASSKRHNSPLHF.

V gene TRBV14 combines with J gene TRBJ1-4; the D is unclear. Per germline, CDR1 SGHDN and CDR2 FVKESK. Trimming took 4 bases from V and 0 from J, leaving 12 bases between them. CDR3 length: 16 residues. CDR3 sequence: CASSPLSGATNEKLFF. Written as DNA, the CDR3 is TGTGCCAGCAGCCCTCTATCCGGGGCAACTAATGAAAAACTGTTTTTT.

V usage is TRBV4-1 and J usage is TRBJ1-6; D is unresolved. CDR1 MGHRA and CDR2 YSYEKL come from the germline V gene. V lost 4 bases and J lost 0, with 16 bases in between. The CDR3 spans 18 residues. For the CDR3, the DNA is TGCGCCAGCAGCCCGCAAGTTGGAGGAAGCTCCTATAATTCACCCCTCCACTTT. This translates into CASSPQVGGSSYNSPLHF.